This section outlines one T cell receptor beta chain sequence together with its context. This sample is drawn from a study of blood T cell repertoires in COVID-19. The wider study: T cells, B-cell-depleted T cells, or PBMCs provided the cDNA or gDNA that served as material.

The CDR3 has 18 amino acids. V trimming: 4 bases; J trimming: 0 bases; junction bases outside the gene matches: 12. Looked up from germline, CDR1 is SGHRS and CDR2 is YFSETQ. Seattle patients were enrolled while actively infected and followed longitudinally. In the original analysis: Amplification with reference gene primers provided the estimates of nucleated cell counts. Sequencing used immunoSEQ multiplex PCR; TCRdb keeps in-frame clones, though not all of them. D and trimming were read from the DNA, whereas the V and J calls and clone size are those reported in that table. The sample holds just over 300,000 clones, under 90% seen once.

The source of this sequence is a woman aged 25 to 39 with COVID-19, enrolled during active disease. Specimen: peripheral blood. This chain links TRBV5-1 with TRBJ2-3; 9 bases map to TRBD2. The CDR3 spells CASSRGSSGAGSTDTQYF. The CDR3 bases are TGCGCCAGCAGCCGCGGTTCTAGCGGGGCGGGGAGCACAGATACGCAGTATTTT.